Only a few counts were recorded for the clone carrying this TCR beta chain. These data come from a study of blood T cell repertoires in COVID-19. On the study more broadly: T cells, B-cell-depleted T cells, or PBMCs supplied cDNA or gDNA.

The CDR3 covers 18 residues. Sequencing was performed with immunoSEQ multiplex PCR; in TCRdb, only in-frame clones are kept and a portion is missing. The sample contains around 200,000 clones, over 75% of which appear only once. J is TRBJ1-5 and V is TRBV21-1. TRBV21-1 is given as a pseudogene. Sequenced sample: PBMCs or T cells enriched from blood (not recorded which). This TCR derives from a man aged 35 to 55 who had recovered from COVID-19. The CDR3 loop reads CASSKGGERGYSNQPQHF. The CDR3 DNA sequence: TGTGCCAGCAGCAAAGGGGGGGAACGGGGGTATAGCAATCAGCCCCAGCATTTT.